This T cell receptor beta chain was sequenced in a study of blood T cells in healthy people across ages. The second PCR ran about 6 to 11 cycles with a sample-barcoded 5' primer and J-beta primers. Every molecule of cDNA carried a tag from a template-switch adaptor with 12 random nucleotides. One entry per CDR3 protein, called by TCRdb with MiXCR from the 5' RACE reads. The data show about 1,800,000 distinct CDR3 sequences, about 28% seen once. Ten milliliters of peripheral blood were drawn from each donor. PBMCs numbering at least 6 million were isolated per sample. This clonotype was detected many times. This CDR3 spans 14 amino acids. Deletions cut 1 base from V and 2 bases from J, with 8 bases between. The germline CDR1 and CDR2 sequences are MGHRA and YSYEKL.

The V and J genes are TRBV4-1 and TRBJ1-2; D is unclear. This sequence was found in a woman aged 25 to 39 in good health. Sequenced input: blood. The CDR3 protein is CASSQASKNYGYTF. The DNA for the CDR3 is TGCGCCAGCAGCCAAGCTTCCAAGAACTATGGCTACACCTTC.